The table lists the clone carrying this TCR beta chain with a few counts. This specimen comes from a study of molecular identifiers for immune sequencing clone quantification. The CD8+CD4-CCR7+CD45RA+ phenotype defined the sorted naive CD8 T cells. The CDR3 contains 15 residues. V lost 3 bases and J 3 bases, leaving 15 bases between the germline ends. The V gene's germline CDR1 is MGHDK and CDR2 SYGVNS. TCRdb re-called the PCR reads through MiXCR, storing one row per CDR3 protein. Of about half a million distinct CDR3 sequences in the sample, about a quarter were seen once. The sequenced sample consisted of naive CD8+ T cells from blood, with Jurkat cell RNA spiked in. As to subset: FACS-sorted CD8+CD4-CCR7+CD45RA+ naive T cells. The gene calls are TRBV25-1 and TRBJ2-7; D not certain. The sequence derives from a human donor in good health. Some libraries in this study had Jurkat cell RNA spiked in. The CDR3 region is CASSDPGSRIYEQYF. The CDR3 bases are TGTGCCAGCAGTGACCCCGGGTCAAGAATCTACGAGCAGTACTTC.